Listed here is a single TCR beta chain. This clonotype was found many times. Its antigen specificity is not known. No clone much larger than this one lies a single base away; base qualities are absent. The germline V gene encodes CDR1 MDHEN and CDR2 SYDVKM. Including cysteine and phenylalanine, the CDR3 has 14 amino acids. Kept here is only the CDR3 DNA, which spans 42 bases and is read in frame from base 1. V is pared back by 7 bases and J by 3 bases, with 13 bases lying between the germline termini. The library came from PCR. The reads were generated on an Illumina HiSeq 2500. TCR library preparation used molecular barcoding, with unique molecular identifiers applied to normalize quantification of the TCRbeta repertoire. In-frame beta chains were kept once TCRdb had trimmed the public reads at Q25 with fastp and called clones with MiXCR. Each entry merges the rows of one CDR3 protein and shows their most common DNA and genes. This sample lists roughly 220,000 distinct CDR3 sequences; about 8.8% were detected once. Of the sample, approximately 5% is held by the ten largest clones.

The record originates from a study of T-cell reconstitution after alpha-beta-depleted transplantation in children listed by TCRdb under 2016. About the full investigation: T-cell immune reconstitution after TCRalphabeta/CD19-depleted allogeneic hematopoietic cell transplantation in children was quantitatively tracked in the study by means of TCR repertoire profiling.

This sequence originates from a human donor who donated a stem cell graft to a child with SCID. The sequences come from PBMCs from the stem cell graft donor, collected from the stem cell graft. The chain is made from TRBV28 and TRBJ2-1; no D gene can be assigned with confidence. The DNA sequence is given as TGTGCCAGCAATATAGTGGGGAACTACAATGAGCAGTTCTTC. It translates to CASNIVGNYNEQFF.